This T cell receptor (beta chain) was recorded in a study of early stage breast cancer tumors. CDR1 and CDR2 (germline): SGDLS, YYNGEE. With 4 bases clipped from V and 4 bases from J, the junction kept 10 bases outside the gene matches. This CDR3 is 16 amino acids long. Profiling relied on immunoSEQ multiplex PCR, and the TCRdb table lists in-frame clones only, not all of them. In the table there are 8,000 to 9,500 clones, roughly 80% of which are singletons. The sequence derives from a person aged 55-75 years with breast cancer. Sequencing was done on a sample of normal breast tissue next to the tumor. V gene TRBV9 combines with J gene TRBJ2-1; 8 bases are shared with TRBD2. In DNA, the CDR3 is TGTGCCAGCAGCCCCTTCGATAGCGGGATATACAATGAGCAGTTCTTC. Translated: CASSPFDSGIYNEQFF.